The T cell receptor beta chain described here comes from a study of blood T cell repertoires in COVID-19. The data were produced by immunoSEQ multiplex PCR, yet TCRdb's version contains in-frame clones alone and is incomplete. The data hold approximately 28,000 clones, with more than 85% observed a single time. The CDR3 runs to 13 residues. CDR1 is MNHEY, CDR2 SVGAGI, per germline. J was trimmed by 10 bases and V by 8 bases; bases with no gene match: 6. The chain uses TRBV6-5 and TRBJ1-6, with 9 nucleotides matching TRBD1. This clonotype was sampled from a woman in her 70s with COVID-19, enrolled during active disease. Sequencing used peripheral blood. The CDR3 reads CASRGQGLSPLHF. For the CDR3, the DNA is TGTGCCAGCCGGGGACAGGGTTTATCACCCCTCCACTTT.